These T cell receptor beta chains were read from a single sample in a study of early T cells in non-severe SARS-CoV-2 infection. TCRdb itself ran the 5' RACE reads through MiXCR, one entry per CDR3 protein. The repertoire holds around 47,000 distinct CDR3 sequences, about 9.9% seen once, with 21% in the top ten. The sequencing sample was made of whole blood. These receptors were collected from an adult who was a healthcare worker with PCR-confirmed SARS-CoV-2 infection or an uninfected control (not recorded which). Each CDR3 is given without its conserved first and last residue. The D gene is left open where the match is weak.

CDR3aa: ASRPSGAYNSPLH
d_gene: -
v_gene: TRBV27
j_gene: TRBJ1-6

CDR3aa: ASSAATSGSRDEQF
d_gene: TRBD2
v_gene: TRBV6-2/TRBV6-3
j_gene: TRBJ2-1

CDR3aa: ASSLAWSSYEQY
d_gene: -
v_gene: TRBV5-1
j_gene: TRBJ2-7

CDR3aa: ASSLQHDSNQPQH
d_gene: -
v_gene: TRBV18
j_gene: TRBJ1-5

CDR3aa: ASGTSGRGNTGELF
d_gene: TRBD2
v_gene: TRBV28
j_gene: TRBJ2-2

CDR3aa: ASSPAGAGGHNEQF
d_gene: TRBD2
v_gene: TRBV28
j_gene: TRBJ2-1

CDR3aa: ASSPLAGVRNEQF
d_gene: TRBD2
v_gene: TRBV7-3
j_gene: TRBJ2-1

CDR3aa: SVKQGKETQY
d_gene: -
v_gene: TRBV29-1
j_gene: TRBJ2-5

CDR3aa: ASSIDTPGTDTQY
d_gene: -
v_gene: TRBV19
j_gene: TRBJ2-3

CDR3aa: ASSLMNGLGEQY
d_gene: -
v_gene: TRBV5-6
j_gene: TRBJ2-7

CDR3aa: ASSPAGANTGELF
d_gene: TRBD2
v_gene: TRBV28
j_gene: TRBJ2-2

CDR3aa: ASSLYEDTQY
d_gene: -
v_gene: TRBV28
j_gene: TRBJ2-3

CDR3aa: ASSLETAEAF
d_gene: -
v_gene: TRBV11-2
j_gene: TRBJ1-1

CDR3aa: ASSFWGDTEAF
d_gene: -
v_gene: TRBV12-3/TRBV12-4
j_gene: TRBJ1-1

CDR3aa: ATAESGANVLT
d_gene: -
v_gene: TRBV24-1
j_gene: TRBJ2-6

CDR3aa: ASSRPQGLTDTQY
d_gene: -
v_gene: TRBV6-6
j_gene: TRBJ2-3

CDR3aa: ASSPEREGEKLF
d_gene: -
v_gene: TRBV18
j_gene: TRBJ1-4

CDR3aa: ASSPIGWDRVLLDTQY
d_gene: TRBD1
v_gene: TRBV4-1
j_gene: TRBJ2-3

CDR3aa: ASSSLTSQETQY
d_gene: -
v_gene: TRBV5-6
j_gene: TRBJ2-5

CDR3aa: YGTNTEAF
d_gene: -
v_gene: TRBV29-1
j_gene: TRBJ1-1

CDR3aa: ASGSGQGNYNEQF
d_gene: TRBD1
v_gene: TRBV12-5
j_gene: TRBJ2-1

CDR3aa: ASSFGQGPYNEQF
d_gene: -
v_gene: TRBV5-1
j_gene: TRBJ2-1

CDR3aa: ASSYGLHNTGELF
d_gene: -
v_gene: TRBV6-5
j_gene: TRBJ2-2

CDR3aa: AISEYTGVYSNQPQH
d_gene: TRBD1
v_gene: TRBV10-3
j_gene: TRBJ1-5

CDR3aa: ASSRGPTLNTEAF
d_gene: -
v_gene: TRBV6-5
j_gene: TRBJ1-1